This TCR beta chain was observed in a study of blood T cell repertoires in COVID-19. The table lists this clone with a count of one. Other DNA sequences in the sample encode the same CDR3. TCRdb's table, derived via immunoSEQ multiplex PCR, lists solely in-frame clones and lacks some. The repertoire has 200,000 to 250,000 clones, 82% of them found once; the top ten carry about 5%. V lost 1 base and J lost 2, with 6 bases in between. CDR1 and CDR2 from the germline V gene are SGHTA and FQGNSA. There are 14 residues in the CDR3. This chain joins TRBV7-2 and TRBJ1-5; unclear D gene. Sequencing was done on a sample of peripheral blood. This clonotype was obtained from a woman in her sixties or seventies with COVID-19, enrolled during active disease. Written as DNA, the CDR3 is TGTGCCAGCAGCTTAGGTCAGGGCAATCAGCCCCAGCATTTT. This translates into CASSLGQGNQPQHF.